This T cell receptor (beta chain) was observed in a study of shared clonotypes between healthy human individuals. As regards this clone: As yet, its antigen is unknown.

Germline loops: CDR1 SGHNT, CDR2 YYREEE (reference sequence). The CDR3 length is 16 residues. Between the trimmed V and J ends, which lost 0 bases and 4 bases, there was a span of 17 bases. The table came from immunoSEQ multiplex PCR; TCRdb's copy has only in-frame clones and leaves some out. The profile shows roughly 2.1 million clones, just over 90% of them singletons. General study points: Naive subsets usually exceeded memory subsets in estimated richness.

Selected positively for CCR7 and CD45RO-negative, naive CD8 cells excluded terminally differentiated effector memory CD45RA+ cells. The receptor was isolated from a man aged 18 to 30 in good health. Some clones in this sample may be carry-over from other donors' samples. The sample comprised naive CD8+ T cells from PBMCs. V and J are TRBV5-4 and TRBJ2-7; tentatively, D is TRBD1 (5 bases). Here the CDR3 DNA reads TGTGCCAGCAGCTTGGGGCGGCAGGGATTCGGATACGAGCAGTACTTC. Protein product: CASSLGRQGFGYEQYF.